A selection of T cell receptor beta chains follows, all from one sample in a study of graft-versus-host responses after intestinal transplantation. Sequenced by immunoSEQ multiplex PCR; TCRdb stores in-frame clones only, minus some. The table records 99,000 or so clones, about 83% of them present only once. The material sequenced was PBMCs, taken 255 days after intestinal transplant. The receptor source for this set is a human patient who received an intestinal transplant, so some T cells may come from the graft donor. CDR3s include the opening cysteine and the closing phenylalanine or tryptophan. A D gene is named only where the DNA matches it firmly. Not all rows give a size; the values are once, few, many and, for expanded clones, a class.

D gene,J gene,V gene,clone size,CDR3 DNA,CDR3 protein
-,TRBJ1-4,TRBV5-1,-,TGCGCCAGCAGCTCCCGCGGGACGGATAATGAAAAACTGTTTTTT,CASSSRGTDNEKLFF
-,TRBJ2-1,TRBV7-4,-,TGTGCCAGCAGCTCCCCCTCGGGAGTACATGAGCAGTTCTTC,CASSSPSGVHEQFF
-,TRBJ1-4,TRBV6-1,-,TGTGCCAGCATCGGCCGGGGACTTAATGAAAAACTGTTTTTT,CASIGRGLNEKLFF
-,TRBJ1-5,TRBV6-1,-,TGTGCCAGCAGTGGAGGTCAGCCCCAGCATTTT,CASSGGQPQHF
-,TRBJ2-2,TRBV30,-,TGTGCCTGGAGGGGGGCTGAGATCGGGGAGCTGTTTTTT,CAWRGAEIGELFF
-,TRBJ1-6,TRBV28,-,TGTGCCAGCAGTAACCCGACAGCCAACAAACTCCACTTT,CASSNPTANKLHF
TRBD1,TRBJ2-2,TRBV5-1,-,TGCGCCAGCAGCTTGGGACAGGGGGTATACACCGGGGAGCTGTTTTTT,CASSLGQGVYTGELFF
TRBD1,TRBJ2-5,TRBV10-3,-,TGTGCCATCTCAAACCCGGGACAGCCATACCAAGAGACCCAGTACTTC,CAISNPGQPYQETQYF
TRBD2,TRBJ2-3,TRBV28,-,TGTGCCAGCACTACTAGCGGGGATACGCAGTATTTT,CASTTSGDTQYF
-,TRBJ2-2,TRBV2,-,TGTGCCAGCAGTACCTCGGGGGGCAGGGAGGCCGGGGAGCTGTTTTTT,CASSTSGGREAGELFF
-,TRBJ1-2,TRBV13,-,TGTGCCAGCAGCTTAAAAGGGTCAAACTATGGCTACACCTTC,CASSLKGSNYGYTF
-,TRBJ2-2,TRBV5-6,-,TGTGCCAGCAGCTTGTTTAGCAGCTCAACCGGGGAGCTGTTTTTT,CASSLFSSSTGELFF
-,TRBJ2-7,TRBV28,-,TGTGCCAGCAGTTTCAGGGGTAACGCGGAAGAGCAGTACTTC,CASSFRGNAEEQYF
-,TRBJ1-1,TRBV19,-,TGTGCCAGTTGCAGGGGATGGAACACTGAAGCTTTCTTT,CASCRGWNTEAFF
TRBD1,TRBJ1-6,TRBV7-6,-,TGTGCCAGCAGCTTAGTAACAGGGGACTATAATTCACCCCTCCACTTT,CASSLVTGDYNSPLHF
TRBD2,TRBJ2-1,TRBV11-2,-,TGTGCCAGCAGCACATACGCCGGACTAGCGGGGGGGATTAATGAGCAGTTCTTC,CASSTYAGLAGGINEQFF
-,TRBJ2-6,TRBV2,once,TGTGCCAGCAGTGACCCCCGGGACCTCGCTGGGGCCAACGTCCTGACTTTC,CASSDPRDLAGANVLTF
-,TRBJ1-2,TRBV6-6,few,TGTGCCAGCGGCAGAAGCTATGGCTACACCTTC,CASGRSYGYTF
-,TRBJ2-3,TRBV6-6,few,TGTGCCAGCAGTTACGGGGGGTCAGATACGCAGTATTTT,CASSYGGSDTQYF
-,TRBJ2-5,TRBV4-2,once,TGTGCCAGCAGCCAAGGACAGGCCCAAGAGACCCAGTACTTC,CASSQGQAQETQYF
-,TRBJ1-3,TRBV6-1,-,TGTGCCAGCAGTGAGGGAATCCGGTTCTCTGGAAACACCATATATTTT,CASSEGIRFSGNTIYF
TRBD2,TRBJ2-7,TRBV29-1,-,TGCAGCGTTGAAAGTCCGGGACTAGCGGGGGGGGCCTACGAGCAGTACTTC,CSVESPGLAGGAYEQYF
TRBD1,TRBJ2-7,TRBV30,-,TGTGCCTGGAGTGGTAGGACAGGGGGGGACTACGAGCAGTACTTC,CAWSGRTGGDYEQYF
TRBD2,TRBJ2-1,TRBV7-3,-,TGTGCCAGCAGCTTAACGGGGGGGAGCTCCTACAATGAGCAGTTCTTC,CASSLTGGSSYNEQFF
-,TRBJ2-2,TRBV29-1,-,TGCAGCGTACGGGACGGCACCGGGGAGCTGTTTTTT,CSVRDGTGELFF
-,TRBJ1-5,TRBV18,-,TGTGCCAGCTCGATGATTGGGGGTGGCAATCAGCCCCAGCATTTT,CASSMIGGGNQPQHF
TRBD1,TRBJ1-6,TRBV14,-,TGTGCCAGCAGCCAGAGAGGGGGCTGGGAAGATTCACCCCTCCACTTT,CASSQRGGWEDSPLHF
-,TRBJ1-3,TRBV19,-,TGTGCCAGTACCCCCCTCCCCGGATTATCTGGAAACACCATATATTTT,CASTPLPGLSGNTIYF
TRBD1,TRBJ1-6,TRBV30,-,TGTGCCTGGAGCGCCGGGCTGACAGGGGCCTCACCCCTCCACTTT,CAWSAGLTGASPLHF
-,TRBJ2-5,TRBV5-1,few,TGCGCCAGCAGCGGTACAGGGCAAGAGACCCAGTACTTC,CASSGTGQETQYF
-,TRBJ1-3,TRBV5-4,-,TGTGCCAGCAGCTGGAGGGGCGCTTACTCTGGAAACACCATATATTTT,CASSWRGAYSGNTIYF
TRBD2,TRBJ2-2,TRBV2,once,TGTGCCAGCAGTGAAGGTAGCGGGAGTGGGGAGCTGTTTTTT,CASSEGSGSGELFF
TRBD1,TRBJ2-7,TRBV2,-,TGTGCCAGCAGAGACAGGGGATTCTACGAGCAGTACTTC,CASRDRGFYEQYF
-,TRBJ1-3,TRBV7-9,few,TGTGCCAGCAGCTCCCCCACAGCAGCATCTGGAAACACCATATATTTT,CASSSPTAASGNTIYF
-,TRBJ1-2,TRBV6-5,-,TGTGCCAGCAGCGACCGGGTTTTGCACGGCTACACCTTC,CASSDRVLHGYTF
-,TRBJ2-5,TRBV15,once,TGTGCCACCAGCAGACGAGACCGGGCCGAGACCCAGTACTTC,CATSRRDRAETQYF
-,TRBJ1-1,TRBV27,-,TGTGCCAGCTTCCTCCATTCGGGGTCGAACACTGAAGCTTTCTTT,CASFLHSGSNTEAFF
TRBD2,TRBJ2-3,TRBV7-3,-,TGTGCCAGCAGCTTACTAGCGGGAGGCCCAGATACGCAGTATTTT,CASSLLAGGPDTQYF
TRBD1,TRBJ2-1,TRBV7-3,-,TGTGCCAGCAGCCGCGGACAGGGGCCCTACAATGAGCAGTTCTTC,CASSRGQGPYNEQFF
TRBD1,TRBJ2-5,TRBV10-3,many,TGTGCCATCAGCAGGACAGGGATGGAGACCCAGTACTTC,CAISRTGMETQYF
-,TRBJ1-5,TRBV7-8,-,TGTGCCAGCAGCCTGCTACACGGGGATAAATGGCAGCCCCAGCATTTT,CASSLLHGDKWQPQHF
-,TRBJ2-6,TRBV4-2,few,TGTGCCAGCAGCCAAGAAGCGGGCTCTGGGGCCAACGTCCTGACTTTC,CASSQEAGSGANVLTF
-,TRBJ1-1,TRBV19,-,TGTGCCACCCACGAGAGACTCAGAGGGGACACTGAAGCTTTCTTT,CATHERLRGDTEAFF
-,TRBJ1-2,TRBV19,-,TGTGCCAGTAGTCCCGTTCGCAGGGGCGGTGGCTACACCTTC,CASSPVRRGGGYTF
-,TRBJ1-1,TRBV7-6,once,TGTGCCAGCAGCCCCATTGAGGACACTGAAGCTTTCTTT,CASSPIEDTEAFF
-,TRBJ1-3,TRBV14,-,TGTGCCAGCAGCCTGGGGACGGGAGGAAACACCATATATTTT,CASSLGTGGNTIYF
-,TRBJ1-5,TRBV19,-,TGTGCCAGTAGGGTCGACAGTAGCAATCAGCCCCAGCATTTT,CASRVDSSNQPQHF
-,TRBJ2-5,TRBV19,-,TGTGCCAGTAGTGGGGCAAGGGAGACCCAGTACTTC,CASSGARETQYF
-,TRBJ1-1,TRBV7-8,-,TGTGCCAGCAGCTTAGTTCCCGTCGGAGGGGAAGCTTTCTTT,CASSLVPVGGEAFF
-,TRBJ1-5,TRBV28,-,TGTGCCAGCAGTTTTCCGCCAGAGGGGGTTGGCAATCAGCCCCAGCATTTT,CASSFPPEGVGNQPQHF
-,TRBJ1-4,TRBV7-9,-,TGTGCCAGCAGCTTACAGAATCGAAACGGCGAAAAACTGTTTTTT,CASSLQNRNGEKLFF
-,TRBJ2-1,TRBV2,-,TGTGCCAGCAGATCCGAACGGAGTGAGCAGTTCTTC,CASRSERSEQFF